This record looks at one T cell receptor beta chain sequence and its context. As yet, its antigen is unknown. These data are taken from a study of cytomegalovirus exposure and HLA in healthy donors. Overall study: The Caucasian-associated ancestry cluster contained 81% of the approximately 400 genotyped donors. General study results and limits: Most CMV-associated TCR beta chains were later found to appear HLA-restricted. The presence/absence work took it that sequencing depth was about the same across donors.

CDR1 and CDR2 from the germline V gene are LNHDA and SQIVND (reference sequence). The J segment lost 7 bases and the V segment lost 6 bases, leaving 16 bases of the junction unmatched. CDR3 length: 18 residues. PCR was performed using 60 Vbeta and 13 Jbeta primers. The protocol was immunoSEQ multiplex PCR, while the TCRdb copy is restricted to in-frame clones and leaves out a portion. The profile covers approximately 200,000 clones, with 79% appearing a single time and about 4.6% taken by the ten largest. The sequence came from a woman aged 30 to 39 in good health and CMV-seropositive. V usage is TRBV19 and J usage is TRBJ2-5; 14 nucleotides line up with TRBD2. Sequenced material: PBMCs. CDR3 nucleotide sequence: TGTGCCAGTAGAGCACCGACCGGACTAGCGGGGGGTCGAGGGACCCAGTACTTC. It specifies CASRAPTGLAGGRGTQYF.